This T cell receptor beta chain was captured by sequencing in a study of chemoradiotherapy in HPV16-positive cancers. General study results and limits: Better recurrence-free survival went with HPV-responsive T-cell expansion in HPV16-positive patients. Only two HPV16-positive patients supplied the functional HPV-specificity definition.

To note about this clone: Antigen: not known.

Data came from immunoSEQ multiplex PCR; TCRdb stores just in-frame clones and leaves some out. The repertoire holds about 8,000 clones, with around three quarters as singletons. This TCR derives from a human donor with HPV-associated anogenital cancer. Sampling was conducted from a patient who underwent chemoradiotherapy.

CDR3 DNA sequence: TGTGCCAGCAGCTCGACACTACACGGAGCTACTGAAGCTTTCTTT. Protein sequence: CASSSTLHGATEAFF. This chain uses TRBV7-9 with TRBJ1-1; D remains unclear. From germline, CDR1 is SEHNR and CDR2 FQNEAQ (reference sequence). V shed 4 bases and J shed 5 bases, with 17 bases lying between them. This CDR3 contains 15 residues.